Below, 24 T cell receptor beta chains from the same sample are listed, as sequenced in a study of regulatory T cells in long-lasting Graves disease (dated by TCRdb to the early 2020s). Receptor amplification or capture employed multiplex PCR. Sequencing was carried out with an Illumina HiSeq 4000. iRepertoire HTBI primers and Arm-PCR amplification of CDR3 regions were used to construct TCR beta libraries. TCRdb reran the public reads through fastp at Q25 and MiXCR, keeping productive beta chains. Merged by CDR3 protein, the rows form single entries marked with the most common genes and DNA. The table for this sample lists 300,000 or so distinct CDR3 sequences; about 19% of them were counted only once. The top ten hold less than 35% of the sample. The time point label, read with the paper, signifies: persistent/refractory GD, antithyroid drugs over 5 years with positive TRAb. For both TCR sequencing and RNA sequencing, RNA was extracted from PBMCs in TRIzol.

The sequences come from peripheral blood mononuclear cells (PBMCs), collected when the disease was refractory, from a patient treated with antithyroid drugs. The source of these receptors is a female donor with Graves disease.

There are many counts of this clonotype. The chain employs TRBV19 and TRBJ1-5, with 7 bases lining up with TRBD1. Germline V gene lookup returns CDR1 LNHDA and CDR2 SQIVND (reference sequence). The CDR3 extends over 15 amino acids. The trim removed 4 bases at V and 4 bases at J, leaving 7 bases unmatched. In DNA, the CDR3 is TGTGCCAGTAGTACTAGGACAGGACGTAATCAGCCCCAGCATTTT. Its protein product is CASSTRTGRNQPQHF.

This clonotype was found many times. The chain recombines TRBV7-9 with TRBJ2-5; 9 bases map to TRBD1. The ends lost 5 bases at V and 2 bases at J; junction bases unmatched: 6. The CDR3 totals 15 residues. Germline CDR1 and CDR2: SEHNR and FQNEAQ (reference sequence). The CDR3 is CASSAGTGRQETQYF. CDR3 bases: TGTGCCAGCAGCGCCGGGACAGGGAGGCAAGAGACCCAGTACTTC.

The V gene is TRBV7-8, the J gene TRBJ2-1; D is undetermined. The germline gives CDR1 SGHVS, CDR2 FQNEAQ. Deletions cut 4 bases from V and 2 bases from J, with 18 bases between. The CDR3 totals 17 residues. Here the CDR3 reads CASSSLLTIGTYNEQFF. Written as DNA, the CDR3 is TGTGCCAGCAGCTCCCTACTAACGATTGGGACCTACAATGAGCAGTTCTTC.

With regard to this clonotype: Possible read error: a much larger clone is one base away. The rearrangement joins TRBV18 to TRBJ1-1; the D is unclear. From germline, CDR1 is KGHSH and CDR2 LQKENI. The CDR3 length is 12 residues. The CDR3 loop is CANSHENTEAFF. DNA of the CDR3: TGTGCCAACTCACACGAGAACACTGAAGCTTTCTTT.

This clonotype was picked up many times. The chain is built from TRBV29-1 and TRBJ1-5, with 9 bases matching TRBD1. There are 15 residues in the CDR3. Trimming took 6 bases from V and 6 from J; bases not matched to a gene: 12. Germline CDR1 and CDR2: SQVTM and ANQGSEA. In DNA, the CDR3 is TGCAGCGTAGGAACAGGGGGCTCTGGTGCTCAGCCCCAGCATTTT. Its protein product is CSVGTGGSGAQPQHF.

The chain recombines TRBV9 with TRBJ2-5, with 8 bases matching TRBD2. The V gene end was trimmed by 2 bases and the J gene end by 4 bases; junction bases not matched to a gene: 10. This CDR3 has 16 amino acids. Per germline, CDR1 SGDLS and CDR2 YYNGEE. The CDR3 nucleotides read TGTGCCAGCAGCGTTATCAGCGGGAGAGATGTAGAGACCCAGTACTTC. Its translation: CASSVISGRDVETQYF.

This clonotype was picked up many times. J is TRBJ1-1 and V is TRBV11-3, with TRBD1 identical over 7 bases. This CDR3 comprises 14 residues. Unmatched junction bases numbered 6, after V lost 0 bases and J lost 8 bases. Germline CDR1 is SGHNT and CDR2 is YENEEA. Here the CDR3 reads CASSLDPRGVEAFF. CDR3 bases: TGTGCCAGCAGCTTAGACCCCAGGGGGGTGGAAGCTTTCTTT.

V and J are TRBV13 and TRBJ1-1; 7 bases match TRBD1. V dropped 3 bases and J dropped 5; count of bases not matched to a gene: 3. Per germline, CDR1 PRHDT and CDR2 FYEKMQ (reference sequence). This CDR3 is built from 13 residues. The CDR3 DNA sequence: TGTGCCAGCAGCTTTACAGGGGAGACTGAAGCTTTCTTT. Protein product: CASSFTGETEAFF.

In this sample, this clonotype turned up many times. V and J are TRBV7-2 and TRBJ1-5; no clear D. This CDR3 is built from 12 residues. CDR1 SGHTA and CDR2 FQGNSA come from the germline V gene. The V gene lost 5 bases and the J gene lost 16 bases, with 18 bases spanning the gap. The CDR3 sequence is CASSNDDSGRHF. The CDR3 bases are TGTGCCAGCAGCAACGATGACTCAGGACGACATTTT.

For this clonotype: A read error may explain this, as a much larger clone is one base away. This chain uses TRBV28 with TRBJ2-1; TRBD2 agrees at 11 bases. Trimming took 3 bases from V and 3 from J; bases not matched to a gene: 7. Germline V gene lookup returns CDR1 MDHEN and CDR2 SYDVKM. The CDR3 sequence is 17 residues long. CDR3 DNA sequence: TGTGCCAGCAGTTTCTATCAGACTAGCGGGATCTACAATGAGCAGTTCTTC. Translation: CASSFYQTSGIYNEQFF.

The CDR3 DNA reads TGCGCCAGCAGCCAAGAGCCGGGAGGGCCCCAAGAGACCCAGTACTTC. Its protein product is CASSQEPGGPQETQYF. V and J are TRBV4-1 and TRBJ2-5, with TRBD2 identical over 8 bases. In germline, CDR1 is MGHRA, CDR2 YSYEKL. J was trimmed by 1 base and V by 0 bases; bases with no gene match: 4. This CDR3 has 16 amino acids.

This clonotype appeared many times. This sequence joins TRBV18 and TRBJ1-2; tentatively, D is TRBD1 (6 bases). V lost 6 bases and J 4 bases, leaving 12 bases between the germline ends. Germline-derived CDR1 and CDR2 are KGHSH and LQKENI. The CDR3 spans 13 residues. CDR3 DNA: TGTGCCAGCTCGGATGGACAGAGCTATGGCTACACCTTC. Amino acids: CASSDGQSYGYTF.

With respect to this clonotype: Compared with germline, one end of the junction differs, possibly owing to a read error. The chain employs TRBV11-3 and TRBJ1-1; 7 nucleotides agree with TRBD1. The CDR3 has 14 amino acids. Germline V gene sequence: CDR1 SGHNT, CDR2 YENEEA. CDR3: CASSVDRVGTEAFF. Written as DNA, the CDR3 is TGTGCCAGCAGCGTAGACAGGGTTGGAACTGAAGCTTTCTTT.

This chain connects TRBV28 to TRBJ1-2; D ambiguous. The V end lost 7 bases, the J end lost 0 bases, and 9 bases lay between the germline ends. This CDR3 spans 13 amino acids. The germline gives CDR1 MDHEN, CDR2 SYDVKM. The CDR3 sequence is CASIGGANYGYTF. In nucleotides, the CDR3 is TGTGCCAGCATAGGCGGGGCTAACTATGGCTACACCTTC.

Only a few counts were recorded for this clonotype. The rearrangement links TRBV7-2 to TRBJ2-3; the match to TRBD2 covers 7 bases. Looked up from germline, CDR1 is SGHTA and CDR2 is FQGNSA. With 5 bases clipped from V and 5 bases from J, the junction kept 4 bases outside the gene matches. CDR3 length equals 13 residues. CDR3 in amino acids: CASSQIAGDTQYF. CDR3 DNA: TGTGCCAGCAGCCAGATAGCGGGAGATACGCAGTATTTT.

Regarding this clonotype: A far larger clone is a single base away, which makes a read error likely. The CDR3 DNA reads TGTGCCAGCAGCTCCCAGACTAGCGGACAAGAGACCCAGTACTTC. Translation gives CASSSQTSGQETQYF. This rearrangement joins TRBV28 to TRBJ2-5, with 9 bases lining up with TRBD2. The CDR3 has 15 amino acids. The J segment lost 2 bases and the V segment lost 6 bases, leaving 7 bases of the junction unmatched. Germline CDR1 is MDHEN and CDR2 is SYDVKM. Using reference TRBV28 and TRBJ2-5 for the parts outside the CDR3, the full variable domain is DVKVTQSSRYLVKRTGEKVFLECVQDMDHENMFWYRQDPGLGLRLIYFSYDVKMKEKGDIPEGYSVSREKKERFSLILESASTNQTSMYLCASSSQTSGQETQYFGPGTRLLVL.

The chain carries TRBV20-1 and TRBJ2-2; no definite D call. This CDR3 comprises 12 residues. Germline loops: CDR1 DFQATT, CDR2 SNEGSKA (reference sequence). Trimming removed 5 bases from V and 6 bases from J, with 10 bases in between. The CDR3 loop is CSAPVMSGELFF. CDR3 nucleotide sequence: TGCAGTGCTCCCGTGATGTCCGGGGAGCTGTTTTTT.

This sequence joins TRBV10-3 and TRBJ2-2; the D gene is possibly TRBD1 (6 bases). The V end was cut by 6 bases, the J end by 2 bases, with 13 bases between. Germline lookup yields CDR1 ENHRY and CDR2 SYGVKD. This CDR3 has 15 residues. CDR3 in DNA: TGTGCCATCAGAGGCCGGGACACAAACACCGGGGAGCTGTTTTTT. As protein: CAIRGRDTNTGELFF.

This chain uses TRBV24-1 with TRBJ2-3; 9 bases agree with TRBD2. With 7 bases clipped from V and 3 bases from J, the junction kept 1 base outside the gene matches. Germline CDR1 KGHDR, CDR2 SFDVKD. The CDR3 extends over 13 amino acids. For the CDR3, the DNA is TGTGCCACCAGGAGCGGGGGGACAGATACGCAGTATTTT. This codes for CATRSGGTDTQYF.

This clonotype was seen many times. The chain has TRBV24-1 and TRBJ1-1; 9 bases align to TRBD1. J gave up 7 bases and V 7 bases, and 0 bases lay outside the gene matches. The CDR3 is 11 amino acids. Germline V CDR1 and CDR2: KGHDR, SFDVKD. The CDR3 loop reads CATRDRGEAFF. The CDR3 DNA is TGTGCCACCAGGGACAGGGGTGAAGCTTTCTTT.

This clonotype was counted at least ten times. CDR3 bases: TGTGCCAGCAGTGTTCTAGCGGAGGCCTCCTACGAGCAGTACTTC. Translation gives CASSVLAEASYEQYF. This chain connects TRBV2 to TRBJ2-7; 7 bases line up with TRBD2. This CDR3 has 15 residues. With 4 bases clipped from V and 0 bases from J, the junction kept 6 bases outside the gene matches. CDR1 and CDR2 (germline): SNHLY, FYNNEI.

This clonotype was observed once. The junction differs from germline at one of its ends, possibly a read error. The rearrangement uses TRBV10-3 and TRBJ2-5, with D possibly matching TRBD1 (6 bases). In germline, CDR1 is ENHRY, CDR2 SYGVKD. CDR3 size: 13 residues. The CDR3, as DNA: TGTGCCACGAAGGGACATAACCATGAGACCCAGTACTTC. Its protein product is CATKGHNHETQYF.

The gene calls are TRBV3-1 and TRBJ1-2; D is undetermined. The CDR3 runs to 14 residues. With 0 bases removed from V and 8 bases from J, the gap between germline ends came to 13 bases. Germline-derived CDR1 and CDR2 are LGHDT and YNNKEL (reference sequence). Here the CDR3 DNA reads TGTGCCAGCAGCCAAGATCGTTCCATTTCAGGCTACACCTTC. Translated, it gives CASSQDRSISGYTF.

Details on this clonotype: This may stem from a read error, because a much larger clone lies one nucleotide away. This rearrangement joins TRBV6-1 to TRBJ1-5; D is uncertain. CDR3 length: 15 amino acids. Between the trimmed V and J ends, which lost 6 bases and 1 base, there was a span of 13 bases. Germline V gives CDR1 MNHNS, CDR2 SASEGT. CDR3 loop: CASRNYLGSNQPQHF. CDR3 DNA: TGTGCCAGCAGGAATTACCTGGGAAGCAATCAGCCCCAGCATTTT.